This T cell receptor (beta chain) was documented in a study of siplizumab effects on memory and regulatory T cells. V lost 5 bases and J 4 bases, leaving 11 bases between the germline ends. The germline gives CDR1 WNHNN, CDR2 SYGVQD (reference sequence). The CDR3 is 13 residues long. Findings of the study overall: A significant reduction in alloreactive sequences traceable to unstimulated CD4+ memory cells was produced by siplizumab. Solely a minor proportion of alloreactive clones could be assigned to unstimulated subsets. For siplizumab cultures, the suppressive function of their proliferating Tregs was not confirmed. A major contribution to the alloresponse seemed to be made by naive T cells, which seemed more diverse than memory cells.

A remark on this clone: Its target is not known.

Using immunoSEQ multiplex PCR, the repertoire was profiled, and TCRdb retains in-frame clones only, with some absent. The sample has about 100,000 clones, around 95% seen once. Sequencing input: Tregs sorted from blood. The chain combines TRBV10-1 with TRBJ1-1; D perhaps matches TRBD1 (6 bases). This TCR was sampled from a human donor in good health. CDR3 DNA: TGCGCCAGCAGTCGGGGAGGGGGCACTGAAGCTTTCTTT. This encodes CASSRGGGTEAFF.